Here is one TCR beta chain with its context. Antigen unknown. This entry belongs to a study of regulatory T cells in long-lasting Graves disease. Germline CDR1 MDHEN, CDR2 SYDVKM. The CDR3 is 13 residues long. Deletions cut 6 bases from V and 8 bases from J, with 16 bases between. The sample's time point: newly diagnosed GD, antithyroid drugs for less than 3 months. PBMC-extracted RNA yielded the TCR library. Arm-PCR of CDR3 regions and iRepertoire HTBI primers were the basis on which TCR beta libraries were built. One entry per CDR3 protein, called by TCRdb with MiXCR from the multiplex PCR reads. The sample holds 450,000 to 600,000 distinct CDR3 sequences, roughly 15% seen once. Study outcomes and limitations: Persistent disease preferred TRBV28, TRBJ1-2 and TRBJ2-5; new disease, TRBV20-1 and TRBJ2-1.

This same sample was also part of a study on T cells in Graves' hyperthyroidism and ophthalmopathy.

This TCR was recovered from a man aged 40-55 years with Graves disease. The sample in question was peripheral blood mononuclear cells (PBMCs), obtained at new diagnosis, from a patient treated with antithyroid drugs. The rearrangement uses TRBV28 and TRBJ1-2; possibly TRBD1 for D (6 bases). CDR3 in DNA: TGTGCCAGCAGCCCCCCCGGGGGCAGGGGCTACACCTTC. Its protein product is CASSPPGGRGYTF.